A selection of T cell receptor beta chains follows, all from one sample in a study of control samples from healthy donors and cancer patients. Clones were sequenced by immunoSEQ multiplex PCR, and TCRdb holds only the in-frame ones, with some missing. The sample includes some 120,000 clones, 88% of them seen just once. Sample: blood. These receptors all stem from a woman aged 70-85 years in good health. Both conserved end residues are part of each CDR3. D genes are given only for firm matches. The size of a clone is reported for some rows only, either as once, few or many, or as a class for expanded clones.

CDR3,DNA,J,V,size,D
CASSLSPGQSEAFF,TGTGCCAGCAGCTTAAGCCCGGGACAGTCTGAAGCTTTCTTT,TRBJ1-1,TRBV7-3,-,TRBD1
CASSVGQIAYEQYF,TGTGCCAGCAGTGTTGGCCAGATAGCCTACGAGCAGTACTTC,TRBJ2-7,TRBV2,-,-
CASCALNTGELFF,TGTGCCAGCTGCGCCCTGAACACCGGGGAGCTGTTTTTT,TRBJ2-2,TRBV7-9,-,-
CASSLALSGNQPQHF,TGTGCCAGCAGCTTGGCCCTCTCGGGCAATCAGCCCCAGCATTTT,TRBJ1-5,TRBV5-8,-,-
CASSERGLFGEQFF,TGTGCCAGCAGCGAGAGGGGTTTGTTCGGTGAGCAGTTCTTC,TRBJ2-1,TRBV9,-,-
CARSVDWRGGRGTGELFF,TGTGCCCGCAGCGTAGATTGGCGGGGGGGCCGGGGCACCGGGGAGCTGTTTTTT,TRBJ2-2,TRBV9,once,TRBD2
CASSPGQGNTEAFF,TGTGCCAGCAGCCCGGGACAGGGGAACACTGAAGCTTTCTTT,TRBJ1-1,TRBV3-1/TRBV3-2,-,TRBD1
CATSRDFTDTQYF,TGTGCCACCTCCCGGGACTTCACAGATACGCAGTATTTT,TRBJ2-3,TRBV24-1,-,-
CVSSVGQTYNSPLHF,TGTGTCAGCAGCGTCGGACAGACCTATAATTCACCCCTCCACTTT,TRBJ1-6,TRBV9,-,-
CASSLVGAQGYTF,TGCGCCAGCAGCTTGGTAGGGGCTCAAGGCTACACCTTC,TRBJ1-2,TRBV5-1,few,-
CASSLVTSGGVNEQFF,TGCGCCAGCAGCTTGGTTACCAGCGGGGGGGTCAATGAGCAGTTCTTC,TRBJ2-1,TRBV5-1,once,TRBD2
CASSFGGGLEETQYF,TGTGCCAGCAGCTTCGGCGGGGGGCTCGAAGAGACCCAGTACTTC,TRBJ2-5,TRBV7-2,-,TRBD2
CASSLVGLAASYEQYF,TGTGCCAGCAGTTTAGTTGGATTGGCAGCGAGCTACGAGCAGTACTTC,TRBJ2-7,TRBV27,-,-
CASSEDRALNTEAFF,TGTGCCAGCAGTGAGGACAGGGCTTTGAACACTGAAGCTTTCTTT,TRBJ1-1,TRBV2,-,TRBD1
CAIQASYTQYF,TGTGCCATCCAAGCGAGTTATACGCAGTATTTT,TRBJ2-3,TRBV10-3,few,-
CASSLEGSSTDTQYF,TGTGCCAGCAGCTTAGAGGGCTCTAGCACAGATACGCAGTATTTT,TRBJ2-3,TRBV11-3,-,-
CASKTQTYGYTF,TGTGCCAGCAAAACCCAGACGTATGGCTACACCTTC,TRBJ1-2,TRBV6-5,-,-
CASSQGAGNQPQHF,TGCGCCAGCAGCCAAGGGGCGGGCAATCAGCCCCAGCATTTT,TRBJ1-5,TRBV4-1,-,-
CASSIPGVSYGYTF,TGTGCCAGTAGTATACCAGGGGTCTCCTATGGCTACACCTTC,TRBJ1-2,TRBV19,-,-
CASSWGRGVTDTQYF,TGTGCCAGCAGCTGGGGGCGCGGAGTCACAGATACGCAGTATTTT,TRBJ2-3,TRBV7-9,-,-
CASSRTGTSGSEAFF,TGTGCCAGCAGCCGGACCGGGACGTCCGGTAGTGAAGCTTTCTTT,TRBJ1-1,TRBV7-9,-,-
CASSQGQGGTEAFF,TGTGCCAGCTCGCAGGGACAGGGAGGGACTGAAGCTTTCTTT,TRBJ1-1,TRBV18,-,TRBD1
CASSLSLGVYGYTF,TGTGCCAGCAGCCTATCATTGGGGGTCTATGGCTACACCTTC,TRBJ1-2,TRBV5-4,few,-
CASSQGKGVGQYF,TGCGCCAGCAGCCAAGGAAAGGGAGTTGGGCAGTACTTC,TRBJ2-7,TRBV4-1,few,-
CASSGLASTGELFF,TGTGCCAGCTCGGGACTAGCGTCCACCGGGGAGCTGTTTTTT,TRBJ2-2,TRBV2,-,TRBD2
CASSLGSGAPSGNTIYF,TGTGCCAGCAGCTTAGGTTCCGGGGCTCCCTCTGGAAACACCATATATTTT,TRBJ1-3,TRBV7-9,-,-
CAISEIQGSQPQHF,TGTGCCATCAGTGAAATACAGGGTAGTCAGCCCCAGCATTTT,TRBJ1-5,TRBV10-3,-,-
CASSLGIGQGEIYNSPLHF,TGTGCCAGCAGCTTAGGGATTGGGCAGGGTGAGATCTATAATTCACCCCTCCACTTT,TRBJ1-6,TRBV7-9,-,-
CASSRQRPEAFF,TGTGCCAGCAGTCGACAGCGACCCGAAGCTTTCTTT,TRBJ1-1,TRBV12-3/TRBV12-4,few,-
CASSGPRVAFF,TGTGCCAGCTCAGGACCGAGGGTAGCTTTCTTT,TRBJ1-1,TRBV27,few,-
CATSDHRDRRGYGYTF,TGTGCCACCAGTGATCACAGGGATCGTAGGGGCTATGGCTACACCTTC,TRBJ1-2,TRBV24-1,-,-
CASSETHSPLHF,TGTGCCAGCAGTGAGACTCATTCACCCCTCCACTTT,TRBJ1-6,TRBV2,-,-
CASSVAPSRGKGDTQYF,TGTGCCAGCAGCGTAGCCCCCTCGCGGGGGAAGGGAGATACGCAGTATTTT,TRBJ2-3,TRBV9,-,TRBD2
CASSRLGETQYF,TGTGCCAGCAGTCGCCTTGGGGAGACCCAGTACTTC,TRBJ2-5,TRBV6-2/TRBV6-3,-,-
CASSQDTVSQPQHF,TGTGCCAGCAGCCAAGACACCGTGAGCCAGCCCCAGCATTTT,TRBJ1-5,TRBV3-1/TRBV3-2,few,-
CASSVSSGNTIYF,TGTGCCAGCAGTGTGAGCTCTGGAAACACCATATATTTT,TRBJ1-3,TRBV25-1,-,-
CASSPLAEAWHGYTF,TGTGCCAGCTCACCACTGGCTGAAGCTTGGCATGGCTACACCTTC,TRBJ1-2,TRBV18,-,-
CASSYSVQGAGEQYF,TGTGCCAGCAGCTACTCGGTCCAGGGGGCGGGCGAGCAGTACTTC,TRBJ2-7,TRBV7-2,-,TRBD1
CASSQGTGASTDTQYF,TGCGCCAGCAGCCAAGGTACAGGGGCTAGCACAGATACGCAGTATTTT,TRBJ2-3,TRBV4-3,-,TRBD1
CASSKTVSGANVLTF,TGTGCCAGCTCCAAGACAGTCTCTGGGGCCAACGTCCTGACTTTC,TRBJ2-6,TRBV2,-,-
CASSFGLKDEQFF,TGTGCCAGCAGCTTTGGTCTTAAGGATGAGCAGTTCTTC,TRBJ2-1,TRBV7-3,-,-
CASGGQETQYF,TGTGCCAGCGGGGGTCAAGAGACCCAGTACTTC,TRBJ2-5,TRBV4-2,-,-
CASSAEGRTQETQYF,TGTGCCAGTAGTGCAGAGGGACGTACCCAAGAGACCCAGTACTTC,TRBJ2-5,TRBV19,-,-
CASSPVPPSPGQGAEAFF,TGTGCCAGCTCACCCGTCCCCCCTTCACCGGGACAGGGGGCTGAAGCTTTCTTT,TRBJ1-1,TRBV18,once,TRBD1
CASARAVTTDTEAFF,TGTGCCAGCGCAAGGGCCGTAACAACCGACACTGAAGCTTTCTTT,TRBJ1-1,TRBV7-2,-,-
CASAGDNTRGGYTF,TGTGCCAGCGCTGGGGACAATACCCGCGGTGGCTACACCTTC,TRBJ1-2,TRBV6-5,-,-
CASRGDTGELFF,TGTGCCAGCAGAGGTGACACCGGGGAGCTGTTTTTT,TRBJ2-2,TRBV11-1,-,-
CASSITSGGPYGTDTQYF,TGTGCCAGCAGCATAACTAGCGGGGGGCCCTATGGCACAGATACGCAGTATTTT,TRBJ2-3,TRBV9,-,TRBD2
CASSTTDFYGYTF,TGTGCCAGCAGTACGACCGACTTCTATGGCTACACCTTC,TRBJ1-2,TRBV6-5,-,-
CASSLGTGQETQYF,TGTGCCAGCTCACTCGGGACAGGGCAAGAGACCCAGTACTTC,TRBJ2-5,TRBV18,-,TRBD1
CASTLNRTSGGPYSYEQYF,TGTGCCAGCACCCTAAACCGGACTAGCGGGGGCCCCTACTCCTACGAGCAGTACTTC,TRBJ2-7,TRBV21-1,-,-
CASSARGAGEAFF,TGTGCCAGCAGTGCTCGGGGGGCCGGTGAAGCTTTCTTT,TRBJ1-1,TRBV2,-,-
CASSLVTPEAFF,TGTGCCAGCAGCTTAGTTACCCCTGAAGCTTTCTTT,TRBJ1-1,TRBV11-3,-,-